Following are 30 T cell receptor beta chains from one sample sequenced in a study of shared clonotypes between healthy human individuals. The data were produced by immunoSEQ multiplex PCR, yet TCRdb's version contains in-frame clones alone and is incomplete. Here the sample spans roughly 700,000 clones, roughly 91% being singletons. Sequencing used memory CD8+ T cells from PBMCs. The subset was: CD45RO+ cells pooled with CCR7-negative TemRA cells. Receptor source: a young man in good health. Some clones in this sample may be carry-over from other donors' samples.

CDR3 amino acids: CASSFMTPEETQYF. CDR3 bases: TGTGCCAGCAGCTTCATGACCCCCGAAGAGACCCAGTACTTC. The chain links TRBV7-9 to TRBJ2-5; no clear D. The CDR3 consists of 14 residues. V shed 3 bases and J shed 3 bases, with 11 bases lying between them. Germline V CDR1 and CDR2: SEHNR, FQNEAQ (reference sequence).

The CDR3 DNA follows: TGTGCCAGTAGTAAAGGAGGAGACTACGAGCAGTACTTC. Protein sequence: CASSKGGDYEQYF. The chain joins TRBV19 to TRBJ2-7, with D perhaps TRBD2 (5 bases). CDR3 length equals 13 residues. Germline-derived CDR1 and CDR2 are LNHDA and SQIVND (reference sequence). The germline V and J ends were trimmed by 4 bases and 3 bases, with 10 bases remaining between them.

This clone was detected only once. CDR3 sequence (DNA): TGTGCCAGCAGCTTCGAAGGGGTAAGCTCCTACAATGAGCAGTTCTTC. Its protein product is CASSFEGVSSYNEQFF. The chain recombines TRBV5-6 with TRBJ2-1; tentatively, D is TRBD1 (5 bases). Trimming cost V 2 bases and J 0 bases, with 12 bases left between them. This CDR3 comprises 16 residues. Germline V lookup: CDR1 SGHDT, CDR2 YYEEEE.

V gene TRBV27 combines with J gene TRBJ2-3; D gene ambiguous. V lost 2 bases, J lost 0 bases, and 6 bases lay in between. CDR3 length: 14 amino acids. CDR1 MNHEY and CDR2 SMNVEV come from the germline V gene (reference sequence). DNA of the CDR3: TGTGCCAGCAGTTTAGAAATCAGCACAGATACGCAGTATTTT. Protein product: CASSLEISTDTQYF.

This clone was seen repeatedly, ten times or more. The chain employs TRBV9 and TRBJ2-1; D is perhaps TRBD1 (6 bases). Germline lookup yields CDR1 SGDLS and CDR2 YYNGEE. V was pared by 0 bases and J by 9 bases, with 13 bases between. The length of the CDR3 is 14 residues. The CDR3 protein is CASSVGEGVLEQFF. The CDR3 nucleotides read TGTGCCAGCAGCGTAGGAGAGGGGGTACTTGAGCAGTTCTTC.

The chain recombines TRBV28 with TRBJ2-5; TRBD2 matches at 13 bases. Germline trimming cut 6 bases from V and 4 bases from J; bases unmatched to any gene: 11. CDR1 is MDHEN and CDR2 is SYDVKM in the germline V gene. The CDR3 sequence is 17 residues long. CDR3 bases: TGTGCCAGCAGCGGCGACCACGGGACTAGCGGGACAGAGACCCAGTACTTC. Translation gives CASSGDHGTSGTETQYF.

V gene TRBV7-6 combines with J gene TRBJ1-1; TRBD1 might be the D (6 bases). Trimming took off 4 bases at V and 8 bases at J, with 8 bases between the two ends. Germline V gives CDR1 SGHVS, CDR2 FNYEAQ. This CDR3 is built from 11 residues. The CDR3 here is CASSSGQEAFF. The CDR3 DNA sequence: TGTGCCAGCAGCTCCGGACAGGAAGCTTTCTTT.

This clone was detected once. The chain links TRBV2 to TRBJ1-5; D possibly corresponds to TRBD1 (6 bases). The CDR3 is made up of 14 amino acids. CDR1 and CDR2 (germline): SNHLY, FYNNEI. V lost 4 bases and J 6 bases, leaving 13 bases between the germline ends. The CDR3 sequence is CASSGEGGGQPQHF. The CDR3 coding sequence is TGTGCCAGCAGTGGGGAGGGGGGCGGTCAGCCCCAGCATTTT. Full variable domain (outside the CDR3, taken from reference TRBV2 and TRBJ1-5): EPEVTQTPSHQVTQMGQEVILRCVPISNHLYFYWYRQILGQKVEFLVSFYNNEISEKSEIFDDQFSVERPDGSNFTLKIRSTKLEDSAMYFCASSGEGGGQPQHFGDGTRLSIL.

The V gene is TRBV10-3, the J gene TRBJ1-1; 8 bases match TRBD1. There are 18 residues in the CDR3. CDR1 is ENHRY and CDR2 is SYGVKD in the germline V gene. V lost 0 bases and J lost 1; bases outside the gene matches: 10. In nucleotides, the CDR3 is TGTGCCATCAGTGAGTCGCCAGGGGGCGCTTTGGCGAACACTGAAGCTTTCTTT. Translation gives CAISESPGGALANTEAFF.

CDR3 nucleotides: TGTGCCAGTAGTATGGGGAAAAGTTCCTACGAGCAGTACTTC. This codes for CASSMGKSSYEQYF. J is TRBJ2-7 and V is TRBV19; no definite D call. The V gene lost 3 bases and the J gene lost 1 base, with 10 bases spanning the gap. The CDR3 runs to 14 residues. The germline V gene encodes CDR1 LNHDA and CDR2 SQIVND (reference sequence).

The V call is TRBV9, the J call TRBJ1-2; unclear D gene. The germline gives CDR1 SGDLS, CDR2 YYNGEE. Trimming removed 3 bases at V and 13 bases at J, with 10 bases between. The length of the CDR3 is 10 residues. The CDR3 is CASSGIWVTF. The DNA for the CDR3 is TGTGCCAGCAGCGGAATCTGGGTCACCTTC.

This sequence joins TRBV9 and TRBJ2-7; TRBD2 agrees at 8 bases. V lost 4 bases to trimming and J lost 0 bases; unmatched junction nucleotides: 6. The length of the CDR3 is 15 residues. The germline CDR1 and CDR2 sequences are SGDLS and YYNGEE. The CDR3 reads CASSPGGDSSYEQYF. CDR3 in DNA: TGTGCCAGCAGCCCCGGGGGGGATAGCTCCTACGAGCAGTACTTC.

The J gene is TRBJ2-7, the V gene TRBV13; no definite D call. This CDR3 comprises 16 residues. Trimming stripped 5 bases from V and 6 bases from J, with 23 bases between. Per the germline V gene, CDR1 is PRHDT and CDR2 is FYEKMQ (reference sequence). In DNA form, the CDR3 reads TGTGCCAGCAGCCCGGACCCCGAAGTAGGAAAGCGCGAGCAGTACTTC. This gives the protein CASSPDPEVGKREQYF.

This rearrangement joins TRBV11-2 to TRBJ2-2; no definite D call. This CDR3 spans 14 amino acids. Germline V CDR1 and CDR2: SGHAT, FQNNGV. V lost 5 bases and J lost 1, with 8 bases in between. This CDR3 reads CASSPGENTGELFF. The CDR3 DNA follows: TGTGCCAGCAGCCCCGGCGAGAACACCGGGGAGCTGTTTTTT.

V and J are TRBV7-2 and TRBJ2-7; possibly TRBD2 for D (5 bases). Trimming shortened V by 5 bases and J by 4 bases, and 21 bases separated the two germline ends. The CDR3 spans 16 residues. Germline V gene lookup returns CDR1 SGHTA and CDR2 FQGNSA. The CDR3 DNA is TGTGCCAGCAGCGCCATTACCGGGGTAATGTGGTACGAGCAGTACTTC. Its translation: CASSAITGVMWYEQYF.

This rearrangement joins TRBV27 to TRBJ2-1; TRBD2 agrees at 7 bases. The CDR3 length is 16 residues. V was clipped by 4 bases and J by 2 bases; unmatched bases: 8. Looked up from germline, CDR1 is MNHEY and CDR2 is SMNVEV (reference sequence). This CDR3 reads CASSSLGAGAYNEQFF. CDR3 sequence (DNA): TGTGCCAGCAGTTCCCTTGGGGCGGGAGCCTACAATGAGCAGTTCTTC.

The table lists this clone with many counts. Additional DNA sequences in this sample encode the identical CDR3. V gene TRBV6-1 combines with J gene TRBJ2-7; 7 bases are shared with TRBD1. There are 14 residues in the CDR3. The junction had 6 bases not matched to a gene; V was cut back by 4 bases and J by 3 bases. Germline V gene data show CDR1 as MNHNS and CDR2 as SASEGT. CDR3 nucleotide sequence: TGTGCCAGCAGTGGCAGGGGGTCAAGCTACGAGCAGTACTTC. Protein product: CASSGRGSSYEQYF.

The rearrangement uses TRBV10-1 and TRBJ2-1; 13 bases agree with TRBD2. Trimming cost V 3 bases and J 5 bases; bases outside gene matches: 13. CDR3 length: 19 amino acids. The germline V gene has CDR1 WNHNN and CDR2 SYGVQD (reference sequence). The CDR3 is CASSDKSTSGRAVHNEQFF. The DNA of the CDR3 is TGCGCCAGCAGTGATAAGAGCACTAGCGGGAGGGCGGTACACAATGAGCAGTTCTTC.

This sequence joins TRBV28 and TRBJ1-2; tentative D call: TRBD1 (5 bases). Germline V gene data show CDR1 as MDHEN and CDR2 as SYDVKM. With 1 base removed from V and 0 bases from J, the gap between germline ends came to 9 bases. The CDR3 runs to 15 residues. The CDR3 nucleotides read TGTGCCAGCAGTTTATTTGGGGGAGCTAACTATGGCTACACCTTC. Its translation: CASSLFGGANYGYTF.

This clone has only one observation. The chain's CDR3 is CASSLGAGVNQPQHF. CDR3 DNA sequence: TGTGCCAGCAGCCTGGGGGCGGGGGTTAATCAGCCCCAGCATTTT. The chain is built from TRBV27 and TRBJ1-5; maybe TRBD1 (6 bases). The CDR3 sequence is 15 residues long. The V end was cut by 6 bases, the J end by 4 bases, with 16 bases between. The germline V gene has CDR1 MNHEY and CDR2 SMNVEV (reference sequence).

The chain recombines TRBV18 with TRBJ1-1, with TRBD1 as a possible D gene (5 bases). Per germline, CDR1 KGHSH and CDR2 LQKENI. Deletions cut 8 bases from V and 0 bases from J, with 22 bases between. This CDR3 has 17 residues. The CDR3 loop is CASLPPSDSLMNTEAFF. The CDR3 DNA reads TGTGCCAGCCTTCCCCCGTCAGACAGTTTGATGAACACTGAAGCTTTCTTT.

V usage is TRBV7-8 and J usage is TRBJ2-1; 9 bases agree with TRBD2. Losses at the gene ends were 0 bases for V and 9 bases for J; bases not matched to a gene: 6. Per germline, CDR1 SGHVS and CDR2 FQNEAQ. The CDR3 runs to 15 residues. As DNA, the CDR3 is TGTGCCAGCAGCTTAGCGGCGAGCGGGAGGCCTGAGCAGTTCTTC. This sequence encodes CASSLAASGRPEQFF.

The chain carries TRBV7-2 and TRBJ1-1, with 8 nucleotides matching TRBD1. Trimming took 5 bases from V and 1 from J; bases not matched to a gene: 9. CDR3 length: 16 amino acids. Germline V gene sequence: CDR1 SGHTA, CDR2 FQGNSA. CDR3 sequence: CASSGRTGPTNTEAFF. CDR3 bases: TGTGCCAGCAGCGGCCGGACAGGGCCTACGAACACTGAAGCTTTCTTT.

The genes are TRBV20-1 and TRBJ2-2; D unresolved. Germline V gene lookup returns CDR1 DFQATT and CDR2 SNEGSKA (reference sequence). This CDR3 is 11 amino acids long. The ends were cut back, 5 bases at V and 6 bases at J, with 7 bases in the middle. The CDR3 is CSASDAGELFF. The CDR3 coding sequence is TGCAGTGCTTCAGATGCCGGGGAGCTGTTTTTT.

The gene calls are TRBV6-1 and TRBJ2-5; D possibly corresponds to TRBD1 (6 bases). Germline-derived CDR1 and CDR2 are MNHNS and SASEGT. The CDR3 has 18 amino acids. V was pared by 1 base and J by 0 bases, with 18 bases between. The CDR3 DNA follows: TGTGCCAGCAGTGAAGACTCTCAGACAGGTCCGTACCAAGAGACCCAGTACTTC. Translated: CASSEDSQTGPYQETQYF.

In nucleotides, the CDR3 is TGCAGCGTTGAAGGCGTACTAGCGGGCCCCTACGAGCAGTACTTC. Amino acid sequence: CSVEGVLAGPYEQYF. The rearrangement links TRBV29-1 to TRBJ2-7; TRBD2 matches 9 bases. Germline CDR1 and CDR2: SQVTM and ANQGSEA. The trim removed 1 base at V and 2 bases at J, leaving 6 bases unmatched. The CDR3 has 15 residues.

The chain recombines TRBV9 with TRBJ2-1; D gene uncertain. V lost 3 bases and J 0 bases, leaving 13 bases between the germline ends. CDR1 and CDR2 from the germline V gene are SGDLS and YYNGEE. The CDR3 runs 16 residues. CDR3 sequence: CASSGRLLSSYNEQFF. The DNA for the CDR3 is TGTGCCAGCAGCGGGAGACTCTTGAGCTCCTACAATGAGCAGTTCTTC.

This chain links TRBV28 with TRBJ2-7; D is unresolved. Per germline, CDR1 MDHEN and CDR2 SYDVKM. This CDR3 contains 13 residues. Trimming took 7 bases from V and 7 from J, leaving 17 bases between them. The CDR3 DNA reads as TGTGCCAGCAACCGGGTCCCGGTTATGGAGCAGTACTTC. It yields the protein CASNRVPVMEQYF.

The chain links TRBV29-1 to TRBJ2-5; 9 bases fit TRBD1. CDR1 and CDR2 (germline): SQVTM, ANQGSEA. V shed 7 bases, J shed 5 bases, and the junction held 8 bases outside the gene matches. This CDR3 is 13 amino acids long. The CDR3 nucleotides read TGCAGCGGTCGGGACAGGGCTCATGAGACCCAGTACTTC. This encodes CSGRDRAHETQYF.

On this clone: Other DNA variants within this sample encode the same CDR3. The chain combines TRBV19 with TRBJ2-1, with 7 bases that match TRBD1. Germline V CDR1 and CDR2: LNHDA, SQIVND (reference sequence). Trimming at V came to 3 bases and at J to 1 base, leaving 6 bases not matched to a gene. The CDR3 has 16 amino acids. CDR3 residues: CASSMVSGGSYNEQFF. CDR3 sequence (DNA): TGTGCCAGTAGTATGGTCTCAGGGGGATCCTACAATGAGCAGTTCTTC.